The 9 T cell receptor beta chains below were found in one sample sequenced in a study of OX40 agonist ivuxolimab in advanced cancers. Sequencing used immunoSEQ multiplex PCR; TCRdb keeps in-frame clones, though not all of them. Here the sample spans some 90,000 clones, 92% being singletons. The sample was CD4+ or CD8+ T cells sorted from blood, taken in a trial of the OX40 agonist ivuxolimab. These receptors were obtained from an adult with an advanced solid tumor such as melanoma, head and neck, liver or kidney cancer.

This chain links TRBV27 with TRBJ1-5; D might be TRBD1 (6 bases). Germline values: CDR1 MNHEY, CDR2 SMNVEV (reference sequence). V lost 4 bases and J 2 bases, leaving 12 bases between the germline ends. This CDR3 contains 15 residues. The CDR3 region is CASSSRGLGNQPQHF. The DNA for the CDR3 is TGTGCCAGCAGTTCCAGGGGTCTGGGCAATCAGCCCCAGCATTTT.

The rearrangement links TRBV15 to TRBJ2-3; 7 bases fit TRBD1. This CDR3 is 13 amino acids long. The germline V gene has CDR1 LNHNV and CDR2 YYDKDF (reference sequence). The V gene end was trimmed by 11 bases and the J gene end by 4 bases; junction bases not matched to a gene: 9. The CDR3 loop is CALSRGSADTQYF. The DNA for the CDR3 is TGTGCCTTAAGCAGGGGGAGCGCAGATACGCAGTATTTT.

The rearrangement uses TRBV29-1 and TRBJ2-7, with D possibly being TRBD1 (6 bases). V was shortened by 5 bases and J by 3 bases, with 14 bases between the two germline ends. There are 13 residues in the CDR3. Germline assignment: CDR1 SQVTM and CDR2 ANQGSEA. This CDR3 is CSVLTGRGYEQYF. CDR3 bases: TGCAGCGTTTTGACAGGACGGGGCTACGAGCAGTACTTC.

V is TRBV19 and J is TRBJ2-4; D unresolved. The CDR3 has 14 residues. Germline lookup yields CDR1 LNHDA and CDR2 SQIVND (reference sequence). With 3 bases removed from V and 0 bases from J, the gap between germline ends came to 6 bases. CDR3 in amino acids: CASSIWGAKNIQYF. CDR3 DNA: TGTGCCAGTAGTATCTGGGGAGCCAAAAACATTCAGTACTTC.

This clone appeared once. The CDR3 protein is CASSLIDHNNEQFF. Here the CDR3 DNA reads TGTGCCAGCAGCTTAATTGACCATAACAATGAGCAGTTCTTC. The chain uses TRBV7-2 and TRBJ2-1; no reliable D call. Germline CDR1 SGHTA, CDR2 FQGNSA. V was shortened by 2 bases and J by 5 bases, with 10 bases between the two germline ends. The CDR3 has 14 residues.

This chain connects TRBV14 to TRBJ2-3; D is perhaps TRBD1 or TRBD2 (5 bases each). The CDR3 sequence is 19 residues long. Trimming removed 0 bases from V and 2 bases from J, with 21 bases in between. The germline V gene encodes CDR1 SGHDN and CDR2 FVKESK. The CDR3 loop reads CASSQETLLEGFPTDTQYF. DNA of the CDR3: TGTGCCAGCAGCCAAGAGACCCTACTAGAGGGGTTCCCCACAGATACGCAGTATTTT. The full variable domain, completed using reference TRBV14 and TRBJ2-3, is EAGVTQFPSHSVIEKGQTVTLRCDPISGHDNLYWYRRVMGKEIKFLLHFVKESKQDESGMPNNRFLAERTGGTYSTLKVQPAELEDSGVYFCASSQETLLEGFPTDTQYFGPGTRLTVL.

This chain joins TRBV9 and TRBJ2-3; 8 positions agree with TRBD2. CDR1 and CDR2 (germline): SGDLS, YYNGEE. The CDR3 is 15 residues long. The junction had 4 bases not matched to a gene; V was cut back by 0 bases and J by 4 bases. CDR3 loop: CASSVAGGRADTQYF. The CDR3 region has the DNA TGTGCCAGCAGCGTAGCGGGGGGGCGTGCAGATACGCAGTATTTT.

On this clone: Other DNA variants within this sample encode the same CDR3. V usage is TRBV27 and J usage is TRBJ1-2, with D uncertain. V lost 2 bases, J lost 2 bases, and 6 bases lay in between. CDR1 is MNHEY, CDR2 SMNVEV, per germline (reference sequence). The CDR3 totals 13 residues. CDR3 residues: CASSLGQNYGYTF. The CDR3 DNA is TGTGCCAGCAGTTTAGGCCAAAACTATGGCTACACCTTC.

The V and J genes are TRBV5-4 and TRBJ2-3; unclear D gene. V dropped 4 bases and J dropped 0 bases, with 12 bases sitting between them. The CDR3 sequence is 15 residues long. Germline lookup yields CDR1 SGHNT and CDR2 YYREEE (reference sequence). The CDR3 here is CASSRRAQSTDTQYF. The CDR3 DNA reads TGTGCCAGCAGCCGACGGGCTCAAAGCACAGATACGCAGTATTTT.